This T cell receptor (beta chain) appears in the sequencing data of a study of blood T cell repertoires in COVID-19. This CDR3 is built from 15 residues. Germline values: CDR1 ENHRY, CDR2 SYGVKD. Produced via immunoSEQ multiplex PCR; TCRdb's table is partial and in-frame only. In the table there are more than 100,000 clones, 86% of which are singletons. Note on this clone: At one boundary the junction diverges from the germline segment, which might be a read error.

Sequencing used peripheral blood. The chain is built from TRBV10-3 and TRBJ2-3; 9 nucleotides agree with TRBD2. The clonotype was recovered from a man between 35 and 55 years old with acute or convalescent COVID-19. The CDR3 loop is CAISESGTSIDTQYF. CDR3 DNA sequence: TGTGCCATCAGTGAGTCGGGGACTAGCATAGATACGCAGTATTTT.